This T cell receptor (beta chain) was obtained from a study of T cell changes during pregnancy in multiple sclerosis. The V gene lost 1 base and the J gene lost 4 bases, with 7 bases spanning the gap. CDR1 is SGHNT and CDR2 is YENEEA in the germline V gene. This CDR3 is built from 13 residues. In its sample, this clone was seen many times. The protocol was immunoSEQ multiplex PCR, while the TCRdb copy is restricted to in-frame clones and leaves out a portion. The table shows tens of thousands of clones, with about nine tenths occurring only once. The sample was CD8+ T cells from peripheral blood mononuclear cells, taken after pregnancy. The origin of this receptor is a female donor with multiple sclerosis, enrolled in a pregnancy study. V gene TRBV11-3 combines with J gene TRBJ1-1; no firm D call. CDR3 bases: TGTGCCAGCAGCTTAGGGAGCCTCACTGAAGCTTTCTTT. It is translated as CASSLGSLTEAFF.